A selection of T cell receptor beta chains follows, all from one sample in a study of blood T cell repertoires in COVID-19. This table comes from immunoSEQ multiplex PCR, and its TCRdb copy is limited to in-frame clones, with some not included. The sample records tens of thousands of clones, 88% being singletons. Sequencing was done on a sample of peripheral blood. The receptors stem from a human donor in a cohort sampled during active COVID-19. Each CDR3 is given with its conserved first and last residue. A D gene is named only where the DNA matches it firmly. Clone size is not always given. Where it is, it says once, few, many or a class for expanded clones.

TRBV5-6,TRBD2,TRBJ2-7,15,few,CASSLGLAGEGEQYF,TGTGCCAGCAGCTTGGGGCTAGCGGGAGAGGGCGAGCAGTACTTC
TRBV5-1,-,TRBJ2-3,14,-,CATTGAELGDTQYF,TGCGCCACCACTGGAGCGGAGCTGGGAGATACGCAGTATTTT
TRBV15,TRBD2,TRBJ2-5,17,-,CATSRSLAGGGQETQYF,TGTGCCACCAGCAGAAGCTTAGCGGGGGGAGGCCAAGAGACCCAGTACTTC
TRBV3-1/TRBV3-2,-,TRBJ2-5,15,-,CASSRPDTPQETQYF,TGTGCCAGCAGCCGGCCGGACACCCCCCAGGAGACCCAGTACTTC
TRBV3-1/TRBV3-2,TRBD2,TRBJ2-3,15,-,CASTLTSGGLNTQYF,TGTGCCAGCACCTTAACTAGCGGGGGGCTTAATACGCAGTATTTT
TRBV5-1,-,TRBJ1-1,16,-,CASSLVPGPQNTEAFF,TGCGCCAGCAGCTTGGTGCCAGGTCCACAGAACACTGAAGCTTTCTTT
TRBV10-1,TRBD2,TRBJ2-1,17,-,CASSEPASGSSYNEQFF,TGCGCCAGCAGTGAACCCGCTAGCGGCAGCTCCTACAATGAGCAGTTCTTC
TRBV7-3,TRBD1,TRBJ2-2,14,-,CASSLQQGDGELFF,TGTGCCAGCAGCTTACAACAGGGGGACGGGGAGCTGTTTTTT
TRBV4-3,TRBD2,TRBJ2-3,16,-,CASSQDIAGGADTQYF,TGCGCCAGCAGCCAAGATATAGCGGGGGGGGCAGATACGCAGTATTTT
TRBV25-1,TRBD1,TRBJ2-1,15,-,CASSEGQGFKNEQFF,TGTGCCAGCAGTGAGGGACAGGGTTTCAAGAATGAGCAGTTCTTC
TRBV7-7,TRBD1,TRBJ2-1,15,once,CASSDGQGAYGEQFF,TGTGCCAGCAGCGACGGACAGGGGGCTTACGGTGAGCAGTTCTTC
TRBV27,TRBD1,TRBJ1-5,14,-,CASSHRQGSQPQHF,TGTGCCAGCAGTCACCGACAGGGCAGTCAGCCCCAGCATTTT
TRBV5-1,TRBD1,TRBJ2-2,15,-,CASSPPDRVTGELFF,TGCGCCAGCAGCCCGCCCGACAGGGTGACCGGGGAGCTGTTTTTT
TRBV12-3/TRBV12-4,-,TRBJ1-6,13,-,CASSARGNSPLHF,TGTGCCAGCAGCGCCAGGGGTAACTCACCCCTCCACTTT
TRBV18,TRBD1,TRBJ2-7,14,-,CASSPPGRGYEQYF,TGTGCCAGCTCACCACCGGGCAGGGGGTACGAGCAGTACTTC
TRBV5-1,-,TRBJ1-6,9,-,CARRQVLHF,TGCGCCCGACGACAGGTACTCCACTTT
TRBV7-9,TRBD1,TRBJ1-2,14,-,CASIPRDREYGYTF,TGTGCCAGCATCCCCAGGGACAGGGAGTATGGCTACACCTTC
TRBV5-5,-,TRBJ1-2,14,-,CASSWGGENYGYTF,TGTGCCAGCAGCTGGGGGGGAGAGAACTATGGCTACACCTTC
TRBV6-5,-,TRBJ2-2,15,few,CASSRDTANTGELFF,TGTGCCAGCAGCCGGGACACAGCGAACACCGGGGAGCTGTTTTTT
TRBV15,TRBD1,TRBJ1-2,13,-,CATSRETGDGYTF,TGTGCCACCAGCAGAGAGACAGGGGATGGCTACACCTTC